Ten or more counts support the clone carrying this TCR beta chain. Its matching antigen is unknown. Amplified TCR beta CDR3 regions came from RNA transcripts. The HTBI set primed first-round TCR CDR3 RT-PCR. TCRdb fed the multiplex PCR reads into MiXCR, producing one record per CDR3 protein. The sample carries some 690,000 distinct CDR3 sequences, around 15% recorded once. This sample was included in a study of T cells in Graves' hyperthyroidism and ophthalmopathy. Study summary: Once the initial diagnosis was made, peripheral blood was obtained before any treatment.

Graves' hyperthyroidism without ophthalmopathy progression within 18 months was termed stable. The germline CDR1 and CDR2 sequences are MNHEY and SMNVEV (reference sequence). The CDR3 is made up of 14 amino acids. V gave up 2 bases and J gave up 4 bases, with 12 bases separating them. General study results and limits: In simple terms, a model built on 13 V-J features told ophthalmopathy apart from stable hyperthyroidism. The majority of expanded thyroid clonotypes above 0.001 also appeared in blood.

The sequence derives from a man in his fifties or sixties with Graves' hyperthyroidism. The rearrangement uses TRBV27 and TRBJ2-7; D might be TRBD1 (6 bases). Material for sequencing was blood. The CDR3 loop reads CASSLGRGLYEQYF. CDR3 nucleotides: TGTGCCAGCAGTTTAGGCAGGGGCCTGTACGAGCAGTACTTC.